These 23 T cell receptor beta chains were sequenced from one sample in a study of blood T cell repertoires in COVID-19. Generated by immunoSEQ multiplex PCR, the TCRdb table keeps only in-frame clones and is missing some. Of under 300,000 clones listed, 88% were seen once; the top ten hold over 2%. Sequences were obtained from PBMCs or T cells enriched from blood (not recorded which). The source of these receptors is a woman between 40 and 50 years old with acute COVID-19.

The chain is built from TRBV9 and TRBJ2-3, with 9 bases identical to TRBD2. The J segment lost 6 bases and the V segment lost 2 bases, leaving 10 bases of the junction unmatched. From germline, CDR1 is SGDLS and CDR2 YYNGEE. This CDR3 is built from 16 residues. The CDR3 DNA reads as TGTGCCAGCAGCGTCAAGCGGGGGGTACTTGTCGATACGCAGTATTTT. It specifies CASSVKRGVLVDTQYF.

The rearrangement uses TRBV5-8 and TRBJ2-3, with 7 nucleotides matching TRBD2. Looked up from germline, CDR1 is SGHTS and CDR2 is YDEGEE. The CDR3 totals 14 residues. Germline trimming cut 2 bases from V and 6 bases from J; bases unmatched to any gene: 6. In DNA form, the CDR3 reads TGTGCCAGCAGCTTATCCGGGGGGTTGGATACGCAGTATTTT. This translates into CASSLSGGLDTQYF.

The genes are TRBV6-6 and TRBJ1-5; unclear D gene. Trimming took off 2 bases at V and 6 bases at J, with 17 bases between the two ends. CDR3 length: 16 amino acids. From germline, CDR1 is MNHNY and CDR2 SVGAGI (reference sequence). The DNA for the CDR3 is TGTGCCAGCAGTTACCCCGAGGTGCGGGAAGTTCAGCCCCAGCATTTT. Translation: CASSYPEVREVQPQHF.

This clone showed up just once. The same CDR3 also results from other DNA sequences found in this sample. The chain recombines TRBV12-3 or TRBV12-4 with TRBJ1-2; TRBD1 matches 8 bases. Trimming took 6 bases from V and 5 from J; bases not matched to a gene: 5. This CDR3 is 13 amino acids long. CDR3 DNA sequence: TGTGCCAGCAGCTCCGACAGGGGTTATGGCTACACCTTC. This sequence encodes CASSSDRGYGYTF.

The chain links TRBV10-2 to TRBJ1-5; tentatively, D is TRBD1 (5 bases). This CDR3 contains 15 residues. From germline, CDR1 is WSHSY and CDR2 SAAADI. Trimming took 0 bases from V and 8 from J, leaving 14 bases between them. CDR3 nucleotide sequence: TGCGCCAGCAGTGAGTCCGGACATGCGGGGGAGCCCCAGCATTTT. It yields the protein CASSESGHAGEPQHF.

The chain has TRBV30 and TRBJ1-1; D perhaps matches TRBD1 (6 bases). Between the trimmed V and J ends, which lost 2 bases and 5 bases, there was a span of 15 bases. Germline assignment: CDR1 GTSNPN and CDR2 SVGIG (reference sequence). This CDR3 spans 14 amino acids. The CDR3 loop reads CAWSTGGQGTEAFF. CDR3 DNA sequence: TGTGCCTGGAGTACGGGGGGCCAGGGGACTGAAGCTTTCTTT.

The genes are TRBV10-2 and TRBJ2-7; D might be TRBD1 (5 bases). Germline V gives CDR1 WSHSY, CDR2 SAAADI. The CDR3 extends over 11 amino acids. The ends were cut back, 2 bases at V and 7 bases at J, with 6 bases in the middle. CDR3 DNA: TGCGCCAGCAGTGAGGGGGCTGAGCAGTACGTC. It yields the protein CASSEGAEQYV.

V usage is TRBV5-1 and J usage is TRBJ1-1; 7 positions agree with TRBD1. The CDR3 covers 14 residues. The junction had 14 bases not matched to a gene; V was cut back by 4 bases and J by 11 bases. Germline CDR1 and CDR2: SGHRS and YFSETQ. The CDR3 sequence is CASSMTTGSLTAFF. CDR3 sequence (DNA): TGCGCCAGCAGCATGACGACAGGGAGTCTCACGGCTTTCTTT.

This rearrangement joins TRBV9 to TRBJ1-6; 8 bases line up with TRBD1. Germline trimming cut 4 bases from V and 9 bases from J; bases unmatched to any gene: 9. Germline CDR1 SGDLS, CDR2 YYNGEE. CDR3 length: 15 amino acids. This CDR3 reads CASSPQAGGSSPLHF. For the CDR3, the DNA is TGTGCCAGCAGCCCCCAGGCAGGGGGCAGTTCACCCCTCCACTTT.

The chain recombines TRBV2 with TRBJ2-1; the D gene is possibly TRBD1 (7 bases). Germline values: CDR1 SNHLY, CDR2 FYNNEI. Between the trimmed V and J ends, which lost 3 bases and 13 bases, there was a span of 19 bases. CDR3 length: 14 amino acids. The CDR3: CASSDRVGGTAQFF. The DNA for the CDR3 is TGTGCCAGCAGTGATAGGGTGGGCGGGACAGCCCAGTTCTTC.

Written as DNA, the CDR3 is TGTGCCAGCAGCTTAGACATGAACACCGGGGAGCTGTTTTTT. Protein: CASSLDMNTGELFF. J is TRBJ2-2 and V is TRBV11-3; no firm D call. V gave up 0 bases and J gave up 1 base, with 3 bases separating them. Germline CDR1 is SGHNT and CDR2 is YENEEA. The CDR3 spans 14 residues.

The chain combines TRBV7-9 with TRBJ1-2, with TRBD1 matching 7 bases. Trimming cost V 6 bases and J 4 bases; bases outside gene matches: 5. Germline-derived CDR1 and CDR2 are SEHNR and FQNEAQ (reference sequence). The CDR3 has 13 amino acids. In DNA form, the CDR3 reads TGTGCCAGCAGAACAGGGGTCGGCTATGGCTACACCTTC. It translates to CASRTGVGYGYTF. The variable domain in full, with the rest retrieved from reference TRBV7-9 and TRBJ1-2, is DTGVSQNPRHKITKRGQNVTFRCDPISEHNRLYWYRQTLGQGPEFLTYFQNEAQLEKSRLLSDRFSAERPKGSFSTLEIQRTEQGDSAMYLCASRTGVGYGYTFGSGTRLTVV.

The chain carries TRBV30 and TRBJ2-2, with D uncertain. The germline V gene encodes CDR1 GTSNPN and CDR2 SVGIG (reference sequence). The CDR3 covers 16 residues. V lost 0 bases to trimming and J lost 2 bases, with 13 bases between them. The chain's CDR3 is CAWSVPWRRNTGELFF. The CDR3 nucleotides read TGTGCCTGGAGTGTACCATGGCGGAGAAACACCGGGGAGCTGTTTTTT.

Only one count was recorded for this clone. The genes are TRBV7-2 and TRBJ1-3; D is undetermined. Per the germline V gene, CDR1 is SGHTA and CDR2 is FQGNSA. V was clipped by 0 bases and J by 0 bases, with 9 bases between them. This CDR3 has 16 residues. The DNA for the CDR3 is TGTGCCAGCAGCTTAGCGGCGGGGAGCTCTGGAAACACCATATATTTT. This codes for CASSLAAGSSGNTIYF.

In DNA form, the CDR3 reads TGTGCCAGCAGACCCAGGGGGTTGTCCTACAATGAGCAGTTCTTC. It translates to CASRPRGLSYNEQFF. The chain uses TRBV6-5 and TRBJ2-1; 7 bases agree with TRBD1. Germline V lookup: CDR1 MNHEY, CDR2 SVGAGI. The CDR3 has 15 residues. V dropped 6 bases and J dropped 1; count of bases not matched to a gene: 6.

A remark on this clone: This CDR3 is also generated by other DNA sequences in the sample. The genes are TRBV5-1 and TRBJ2-5; 11 nucleotides agree with TRBD2. Germline V CDR1 and CDR2: SGHRS, YFSETQ. This CDR3 is 16 amino acids long. The ends lost 0 bases at V and 2 bases at J; junction bases unmatched: 3. In nucleotides, the CDR3 is TGCGCCAGCAGCTTGGGGCTAGCGGGGGGTCAAGAGACCCAGTACTTC. Translated, it gives CASSLGLAGGQETQYF.

CDR3 DNA: TGTGCCTGGGGCCCTCAGGGGGATCTTGGTGGCTACACCTTC. Translating gives CAWGPQGDLGGYTF. The gene calls are TRBV30 and TRBJ1-2; TRBD1 matches at 7 bases. V lost 5 bases and J lost 7; bases outside the gene matches: 13. Germline V CDR1 and CDR2: GTSNPN, SVGIG (reference sequence). CDR3 length equals 14 residues.

The rearrangement uses TRBV30 and TRBJ1-4; D perhaps matches TRBD1 (5 bases). Trimming removed 7 bases from V and 8 bases from J, with 17 bases in between. The CDR3 contains 13 residues. In germline, CDR1 is GTSNPN, CDR2 SVGIG (reference sequence). CDR3: CASAGGENEKLFF. CDR3 nucleotides: TGTGCCTCAGCGGGAGGGGAGAACGAAAAACTGTTTTTT.

The gene calls are TRBV21-1 and TRBJ2-4; the table's D call, TRBD2, was not checked against the DNA. TRBV21-1 is a pseudogene locus. The CDR3 loop spans 12 amino acids. The CDR3 here is CASSKASGIQYF. As DNA, the CDR3 is TGTGCCAGCAGCAAAGCGTCGGGCATTCAGTACTTC.

This clone is a singleton in its sample. The chain combines TRBV2 with TRBJ1-2; 8 bases align to TRBD1. CDR3 size: 13 residues. Germline V gene sequence: CDR1 SNHLY, CDR2 FYNNEI. The junction had 6 bases not matched to a gene; V was cut back by 6 bases and J by 6 bases. CDR3 nucleotides: TGTGCCAGCAGCAAAAGGACAGGGAATGGCTACACCTTC. This sequence encodes CASSKRTGNGYTF. The variable domain in full, with the rest retrieved from reference TRBV2 and TRBJ1-2, is EPEVTQTPSHQVTQMGQEVILRCVPISNHLYFYWYRQILGQKVEFLVSFYNNEISEKSEIFDDQFSVERPDGSNFTLKIRSTKLEDSAMYFCASSKRTGNGYTFGSGTRLTVV.

This clone was seen at least ten times. This rearrangement joins TRBV11-3 to TRBJ1-3, with D hard to call. This CDR3 is built from 14 residues. V dropped 5 bases and J dropped 4 bases, with 12 bases sitting between them. Per the germline V gene, CDR1 is SGHNT and CDR2 is YENEEA. The CDR3 bases are TGTGCCAGCAGCCCCCAGTTGCCCGGAAACACCATATATTTT. Amino acids: CASSPQLPGNTIYF.

The rearrangement links TRBV28 to TRBJ1-1, with D perhaps TRBD1 (6 bases). CDR3 length: 14 amino acids. CDR1 and CDR2 (germline): MDHEN, SYDVKM. V was clipped by 7 bases and J by 7 bases, with 19 bases between them. DNA for the CDR3: TGTGCCAGCATTCTTTCCGGGACAATCCTTGAAGCTTTCTTT. Its protein product is CASILSGTILEAFF.

The V gene is TRBV2, the J gene TRBJ2-7; tentative D call: TRBD1 (6 bases). There are 13 residues in the CDR3. Trimming took 8 bases from V and 1 from J, leaving 12 bases between them. The V gene's germline CDR1 is SNHLY and CDR2 FYNNEI. Written as DNA, the CDR3 is TGTGCCAGCTCTCGGCAGGGGTCCTACGAGCAGTACTTC. Translated, it gives CASSRQGSYEQYF.